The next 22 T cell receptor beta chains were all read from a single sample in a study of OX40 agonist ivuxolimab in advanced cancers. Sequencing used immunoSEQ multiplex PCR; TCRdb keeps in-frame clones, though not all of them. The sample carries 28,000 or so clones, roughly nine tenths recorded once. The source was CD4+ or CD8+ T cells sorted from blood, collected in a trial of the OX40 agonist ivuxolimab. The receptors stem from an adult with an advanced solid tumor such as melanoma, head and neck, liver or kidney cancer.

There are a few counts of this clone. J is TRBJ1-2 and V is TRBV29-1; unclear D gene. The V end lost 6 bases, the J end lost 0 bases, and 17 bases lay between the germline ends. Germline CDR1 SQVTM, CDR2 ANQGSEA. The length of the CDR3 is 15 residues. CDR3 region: CSVRPGEGSNYGYTF. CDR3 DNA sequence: TGCAGCGTGAGGCCGGGTGAGGGATCTAACTATGGCTACACCTTC. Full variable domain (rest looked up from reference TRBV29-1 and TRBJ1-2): SAVISQKPSRDICQRGTSLTIQCQVDSQVTMMFWYRQQPGQSLTLIATANQGSEATYESGFVIDKFPISRPNLTFSTLTVSNMSPEDSSIYLCSVRPGEGSNYGYTFGSGTRLTVV.

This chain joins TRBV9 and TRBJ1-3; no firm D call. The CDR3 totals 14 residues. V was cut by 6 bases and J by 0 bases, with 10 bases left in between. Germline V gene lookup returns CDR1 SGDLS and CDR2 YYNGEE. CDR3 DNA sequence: TGTGCCAGCAAGGGTGGGAGCTCTGGAAACACCATATATTTT. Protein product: CASKGGSSGNTIYF.

This CDR3 reads CATGGGTYEQYF. The CDR3, as DNA: TGTGCTACCGGGGGAGGTACTTACGAGCAGTACTTC. The chain couples TRBV5-4 to TRBJ2-7, with D possibly being TRBD2 (6 bases). The CDR3 covers 12 residues. From germline, CDR1 is SGHNT and CDR2 YYREEE (reference sequence).

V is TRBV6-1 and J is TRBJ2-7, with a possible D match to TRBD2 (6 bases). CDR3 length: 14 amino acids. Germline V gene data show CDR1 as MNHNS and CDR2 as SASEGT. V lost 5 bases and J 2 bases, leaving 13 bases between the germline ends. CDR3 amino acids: CASSNRDSAYEQYF. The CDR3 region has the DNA TGTGCCAGCAGTAACCGGGACTCCGCCTACGAGCAGTACTTC.

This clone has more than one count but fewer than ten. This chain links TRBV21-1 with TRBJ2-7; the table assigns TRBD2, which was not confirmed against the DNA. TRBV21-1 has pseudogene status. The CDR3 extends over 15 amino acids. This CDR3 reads CASSNGAEISYEQYF. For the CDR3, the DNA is TGTGCCAGCAGCAATGGAGCGGAAATCTCCTACGAGCAGTACTTC.

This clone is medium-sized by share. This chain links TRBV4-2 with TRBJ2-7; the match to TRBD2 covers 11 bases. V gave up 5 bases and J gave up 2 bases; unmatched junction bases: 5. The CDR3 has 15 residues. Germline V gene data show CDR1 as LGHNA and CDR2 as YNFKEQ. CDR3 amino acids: CASSVLAGEAYEQYF. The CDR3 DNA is TGTGCCAGCAGCGTACTAGCGGGAGAGGCCTACGAGCAGTACTTC.

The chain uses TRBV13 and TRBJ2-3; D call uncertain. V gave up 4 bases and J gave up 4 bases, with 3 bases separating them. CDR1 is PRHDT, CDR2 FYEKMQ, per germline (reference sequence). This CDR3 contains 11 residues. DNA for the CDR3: TGTGCCAGCAGCTCTTCAGATACGCAGTATTTT. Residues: CASSSSDTQYF. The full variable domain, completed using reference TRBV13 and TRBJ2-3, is AAGVIQSPRHLIKEKRETATLKCYPIPRHDTVYWYQQGPGQDPQFLISFYEKMQSDKGSIPDRFSAQQFSDYHSELNMSSLELGDSALYFCASSSSDTQYFGPGTRLTVL.

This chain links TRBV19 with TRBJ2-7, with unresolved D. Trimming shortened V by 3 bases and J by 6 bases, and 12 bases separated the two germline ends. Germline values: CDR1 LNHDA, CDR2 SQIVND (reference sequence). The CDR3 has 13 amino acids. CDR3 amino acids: CASSMTTDLEQYF. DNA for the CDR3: TGTGCCAGTAGTATGACAACGGACCTCGAGCAGTACTTC.

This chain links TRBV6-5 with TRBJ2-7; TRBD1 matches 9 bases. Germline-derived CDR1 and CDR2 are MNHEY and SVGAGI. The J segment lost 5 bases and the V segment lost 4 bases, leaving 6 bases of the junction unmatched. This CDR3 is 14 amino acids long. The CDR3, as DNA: TGTGCCAGCAGTTTGGGACAGGGATCTGACGAGCAGTACTTC. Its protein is CASSLGQGSDEQYF.

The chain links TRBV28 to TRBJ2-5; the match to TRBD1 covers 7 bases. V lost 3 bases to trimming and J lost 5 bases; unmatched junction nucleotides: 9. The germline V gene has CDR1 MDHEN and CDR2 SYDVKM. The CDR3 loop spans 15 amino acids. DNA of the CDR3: TGTGCCAGCAGTTTGTTGGAGCAGGGGGACGAGACCCAGTACTTC. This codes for CASSLLEQGDETQYF.

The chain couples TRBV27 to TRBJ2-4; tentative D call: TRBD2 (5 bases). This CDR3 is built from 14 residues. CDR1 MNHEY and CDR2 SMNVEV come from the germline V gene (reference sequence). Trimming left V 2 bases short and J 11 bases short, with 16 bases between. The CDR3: CASSLGGSPVLQYF. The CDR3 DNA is TGTGCCAGCAGTTTAGGTGGGAGCCCCGTCCTTCAGTACTTC.

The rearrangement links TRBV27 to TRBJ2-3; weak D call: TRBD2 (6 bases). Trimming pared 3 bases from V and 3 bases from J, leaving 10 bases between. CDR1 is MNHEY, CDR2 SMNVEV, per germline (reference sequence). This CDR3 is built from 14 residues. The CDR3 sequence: CASSFGSRTDTQYF. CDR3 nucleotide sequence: TGTGCCAGCAGTTTCGGGAGTCGGACAGATACGCAGTATTTT.

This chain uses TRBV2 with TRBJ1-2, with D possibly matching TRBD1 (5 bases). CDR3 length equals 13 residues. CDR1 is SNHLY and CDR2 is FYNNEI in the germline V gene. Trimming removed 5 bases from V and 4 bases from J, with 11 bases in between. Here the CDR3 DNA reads TGTGCCAGCAGTCCCCGACAGTTCTATGGCTACACCTTC. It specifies CASSPRQFYGYTF. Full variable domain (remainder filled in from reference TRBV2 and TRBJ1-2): EPEVTQTPSHQVTQMGQEVILRCVPISNHLYFYWYRQILGQKVEFLVSFYNNEISEKSEIFDDQFSVERPDGSNFTLKIRSTKLEDSAMYFCASSPRQFYGYTFGSGTRLTVV.

The CDR3 protein is CASSAAMNTEAFF. CDR3 sequence (DNA): TGTGCCAGCAGTGCAGCCATGAACACTGAAGCTTTCTTT. The V call is TRBV28, the J call TRBJ1-1; D remains ambiguous. Germline V lookup: CDR1 MDHEN, CDR2 SYDVKM. V was cut by 5 bases and J by 0 bases, with 7 bases left in between. The CDR3 is made up of 13 amino acids.

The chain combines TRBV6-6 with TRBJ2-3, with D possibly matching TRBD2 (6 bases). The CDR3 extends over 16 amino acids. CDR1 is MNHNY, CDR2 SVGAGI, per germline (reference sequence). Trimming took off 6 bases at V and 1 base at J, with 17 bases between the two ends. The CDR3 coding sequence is TGTGCCAGCAGCCCCACCCCGGGCGGGGGCACAGATACGCAGTATTTT. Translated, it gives CASSPTPGGGTDTQYF.

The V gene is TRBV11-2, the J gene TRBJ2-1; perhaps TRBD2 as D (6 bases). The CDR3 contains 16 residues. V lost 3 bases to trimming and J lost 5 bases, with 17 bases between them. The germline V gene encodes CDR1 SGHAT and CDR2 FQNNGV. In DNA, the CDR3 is TGTGCCAGCAGCTTCTCCGTAGGGACTCCCAACAATGAGCAGTTCTTC. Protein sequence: CASSFSVGTPNNEQFF.

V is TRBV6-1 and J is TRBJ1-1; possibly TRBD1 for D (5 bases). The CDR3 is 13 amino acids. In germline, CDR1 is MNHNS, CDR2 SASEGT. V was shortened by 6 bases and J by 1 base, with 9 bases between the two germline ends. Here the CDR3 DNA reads TGTGCCAGCAGCCCGACAGAGAACACTGAAGCTTTCTTT. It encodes CASSPTENTEAFF.

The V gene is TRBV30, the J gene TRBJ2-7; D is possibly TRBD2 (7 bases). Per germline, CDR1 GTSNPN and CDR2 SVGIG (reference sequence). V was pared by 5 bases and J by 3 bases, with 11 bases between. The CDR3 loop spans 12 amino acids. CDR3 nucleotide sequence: TGTGCCTGGGGGGGAGGGGGCTACGAGCAGTACTTC. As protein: CAWGGGGYEQYF.

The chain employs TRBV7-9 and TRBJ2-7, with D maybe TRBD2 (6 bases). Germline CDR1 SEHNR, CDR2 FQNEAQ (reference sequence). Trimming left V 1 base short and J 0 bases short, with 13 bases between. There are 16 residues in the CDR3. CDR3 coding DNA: TGTGCCAGCAGCTTAGATCGCATCGGGAGCTCCTACGAGCAGTACTTC. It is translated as CASSLDRIGSSYEQYF.

The CDR3 region has the DNA TGTGCCTGGAGTGTACTTAGCAATCAGCCCCAGCATTTT. Protein sequence: CAWSVLSNQPQHF. The chain combines TRBV30 with TRBJ1-5; D not resolved. From germline, CDR1 is GTSNPN and CDR2 SVGIG (reference sequence). The CDR3 length is 13 residues. Trimming cost V 0 bases and J 0 bases, with 3 bases left between them.

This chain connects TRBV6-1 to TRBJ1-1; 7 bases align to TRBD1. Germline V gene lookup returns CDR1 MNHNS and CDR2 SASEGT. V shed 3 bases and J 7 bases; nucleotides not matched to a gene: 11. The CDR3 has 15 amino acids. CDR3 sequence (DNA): TGTGCCAGCAGTGACGGACAGGTGAGGGCCGGTGAAGCTTTCTTT. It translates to CASSDGQVRAGEAFF.

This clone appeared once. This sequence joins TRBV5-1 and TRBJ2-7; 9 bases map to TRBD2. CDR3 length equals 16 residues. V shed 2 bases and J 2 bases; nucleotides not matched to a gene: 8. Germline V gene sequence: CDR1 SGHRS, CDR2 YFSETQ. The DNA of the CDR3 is TGCGCCAGCAGCTTTGCTTCGACTAGCGGAACCTACGAGCAGTACTTC. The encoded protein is CASSFASTSGTYEQYF. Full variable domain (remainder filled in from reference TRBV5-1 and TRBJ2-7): KAGVTQTPRYLIKTRGQQVTLSCSPISGHRSVSWYQQTPGQGLQFLFEYFSETQRNKGNFPGRFSGRQFSNSRSEMNVSTLELGDSALYLCASSFASTSGTYEQYFGPGTRLTVT.